This T cell receptor beta chain stems from a study of neurological immune-mediated disorders. The study, taken as a whole, reports: Multiple sclerosis was found to have the least TCR clonal expansion, below healthy controls, and HTLV-1-associated myelopathy the most.

TCRdb recomputed calls from the 5' RACE reads with MiXCR, one row per CDR3 protein. Of about 59,000 distinct CDR3 sequences in the sample, roughly 3.5% were seen once. This clonotype was detected many times. The antigen is unknown. The CDR3 sequence is 15 residues long. Between the trimmed V and J ends, which lost 5 bases and 2 bases, there was a span of 15 bases. Germline loops: CDR1 MNHEY, CDR2 SMNVEV (reference sequence). The sample comprised PBMCs. The chain has TRBV27 and TRBJ1-2; a weak D match, TRBD1 (6 bases). This clonotype was sampled from a woman aged 25 to 39 with multiple sclerosis. The CDR3 nucleotides read TGTGCCAGCAGTCTGACAGGTTTGGGGAACTATGGCTACACCTTC. This encodes CASSLTGLGNYGYTF.